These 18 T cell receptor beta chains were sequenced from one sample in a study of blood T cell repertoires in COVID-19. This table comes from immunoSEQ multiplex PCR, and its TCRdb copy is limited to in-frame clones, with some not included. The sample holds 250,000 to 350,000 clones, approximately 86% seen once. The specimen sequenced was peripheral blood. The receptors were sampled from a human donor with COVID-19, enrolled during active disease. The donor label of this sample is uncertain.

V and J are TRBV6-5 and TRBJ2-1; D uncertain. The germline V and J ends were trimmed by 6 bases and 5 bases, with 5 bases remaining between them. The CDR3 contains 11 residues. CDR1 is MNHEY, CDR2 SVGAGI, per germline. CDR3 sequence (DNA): TGTGCCAGCAGACAGAACAATGAGCAGTTCTTC. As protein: CASRQNNEQFF.

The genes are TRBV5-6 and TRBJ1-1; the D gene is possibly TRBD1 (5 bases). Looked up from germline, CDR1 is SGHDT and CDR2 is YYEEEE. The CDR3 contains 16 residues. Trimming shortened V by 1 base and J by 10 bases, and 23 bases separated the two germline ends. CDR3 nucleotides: TGTGCCAGCAGCTTGACTACTACAGGTGGAGTTCTTGGAGCTTTCTTT. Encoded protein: CASSLTTTGGVLGAFF.

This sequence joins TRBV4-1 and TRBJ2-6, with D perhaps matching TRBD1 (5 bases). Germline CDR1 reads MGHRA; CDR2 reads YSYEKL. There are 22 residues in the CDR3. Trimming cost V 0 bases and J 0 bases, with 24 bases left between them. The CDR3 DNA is TGCGCCAGCAGCCAAGATGGTTTAGGACCCAGGGTGCGACGCTCTGGGGCCAACGTCCTGACTTTC. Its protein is CASSQDGLGPRVRRSGANVLTF.

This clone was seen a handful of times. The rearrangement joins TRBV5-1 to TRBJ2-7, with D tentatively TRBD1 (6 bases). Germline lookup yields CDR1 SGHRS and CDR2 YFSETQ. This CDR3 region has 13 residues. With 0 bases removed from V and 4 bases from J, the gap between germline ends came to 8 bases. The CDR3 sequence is CASSLVTGYEQYF. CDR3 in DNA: TGCGCCAGCAGCTTGGTTACAGGGTACGAGCAGTACTTC. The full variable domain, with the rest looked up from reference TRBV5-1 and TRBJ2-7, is KAGVTQTPRYLIKTRGQQVTLSCSPISGHRSVSWYQQTPGQGLQFLFEYFSETQRNKGNFPGRFSGRQFSNSRSEMNVSTLELGDSALYLCASSLVTGYEQYFGPGTRLTVT.

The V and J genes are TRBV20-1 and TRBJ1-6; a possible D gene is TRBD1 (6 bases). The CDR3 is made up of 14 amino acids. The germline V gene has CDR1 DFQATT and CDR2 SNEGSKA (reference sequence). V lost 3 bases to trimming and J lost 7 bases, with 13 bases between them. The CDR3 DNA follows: TGCAGTGCTAGTTGGGGGGGCGGGAATTCACCCCTCCACTTT. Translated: CSASWGGGNSPLHF.

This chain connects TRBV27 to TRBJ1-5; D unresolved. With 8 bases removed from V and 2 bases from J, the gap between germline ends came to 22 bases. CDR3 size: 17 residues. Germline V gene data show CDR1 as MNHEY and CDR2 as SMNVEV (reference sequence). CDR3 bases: TGTGCCAGCCCCCGAGGGCCCAGCTTTGGAGGCAATCAGCCCCAGCATTTT. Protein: CASPRGPSFGGNQPQHF.

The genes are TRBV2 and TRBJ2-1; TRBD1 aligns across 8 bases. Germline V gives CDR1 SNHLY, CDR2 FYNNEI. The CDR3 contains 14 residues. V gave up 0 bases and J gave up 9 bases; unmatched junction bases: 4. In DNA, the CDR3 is TGTGCCAGCAGTGAAGCTTCAGGGGGCATTGAGCAGTTCTTC. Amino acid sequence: CASSEASGGIEQFF.

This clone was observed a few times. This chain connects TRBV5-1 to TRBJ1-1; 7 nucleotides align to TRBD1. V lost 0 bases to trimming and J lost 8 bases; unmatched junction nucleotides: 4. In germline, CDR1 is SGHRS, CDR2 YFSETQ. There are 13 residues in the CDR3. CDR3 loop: CASSLAGTEEAFF. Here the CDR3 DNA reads TGCGCCAGCAGCTTGGCGGGGACAGAAGAAGCTTTCTTT.

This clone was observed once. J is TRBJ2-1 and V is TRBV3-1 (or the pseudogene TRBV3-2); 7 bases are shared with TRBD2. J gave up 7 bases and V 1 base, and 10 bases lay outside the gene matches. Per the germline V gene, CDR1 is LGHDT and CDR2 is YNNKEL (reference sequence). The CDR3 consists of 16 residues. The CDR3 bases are TGTGCCAGCAGCCAAGGGCTAGCGGAACCTCTAAATGAGCAGTTCTTC. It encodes CASSQGLAEPLNEQFF.

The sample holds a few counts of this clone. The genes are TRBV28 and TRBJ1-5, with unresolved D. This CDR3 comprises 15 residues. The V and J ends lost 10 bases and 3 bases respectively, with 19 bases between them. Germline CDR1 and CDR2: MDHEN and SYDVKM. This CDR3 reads CAIAVPLRTNQPQHF. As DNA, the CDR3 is TGTGCCATAGCAGTCCCACTCCGCACCAATCAGCCCCAGCATTTT.

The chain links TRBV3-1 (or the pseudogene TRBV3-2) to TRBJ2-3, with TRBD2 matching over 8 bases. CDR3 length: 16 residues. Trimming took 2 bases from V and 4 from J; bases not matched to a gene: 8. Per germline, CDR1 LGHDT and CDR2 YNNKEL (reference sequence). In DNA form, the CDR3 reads TGTGCCAGCAGCCAAACCACTAGCGGTGGTTCAGATACGCAGTATTTT. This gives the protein CASSQTTSGGSDTQYF.

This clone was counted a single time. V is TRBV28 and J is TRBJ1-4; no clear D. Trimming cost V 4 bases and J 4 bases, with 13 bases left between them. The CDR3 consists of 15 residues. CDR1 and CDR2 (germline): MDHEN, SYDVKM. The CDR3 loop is CASSSGGRGNEKLFF. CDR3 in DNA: TGTGCCAGCAGTTCGGGCGGGAGAGGTAATGAAAAACTGTTTTTT. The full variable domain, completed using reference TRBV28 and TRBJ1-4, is DVKVTQSSRYLVKRTGEKVFLECVQDMDHENMFWYRQDPGLGLRLIYFSYDVKMKEKGDIPEGYSVSREKKERFSLILESASTNQTSMYLCASSSGGRGNEKLFFGSGTQLSVL.

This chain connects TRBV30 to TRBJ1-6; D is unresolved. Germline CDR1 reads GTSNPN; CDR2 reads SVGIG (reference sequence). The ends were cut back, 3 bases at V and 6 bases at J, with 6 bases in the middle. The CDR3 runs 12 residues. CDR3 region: CAWRLVNSPLHF. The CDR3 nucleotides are TGTGCCTGGAGACTCGTTAATTCACCCCTCCACTTT.

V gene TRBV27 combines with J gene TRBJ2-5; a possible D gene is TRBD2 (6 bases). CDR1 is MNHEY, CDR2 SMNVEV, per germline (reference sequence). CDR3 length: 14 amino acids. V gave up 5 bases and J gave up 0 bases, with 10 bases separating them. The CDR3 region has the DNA TGTGCCAGCAGTCCTCTAGCGTACCAAGAGACCCAGTACTTC. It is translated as CASSPLAYQETQYF.

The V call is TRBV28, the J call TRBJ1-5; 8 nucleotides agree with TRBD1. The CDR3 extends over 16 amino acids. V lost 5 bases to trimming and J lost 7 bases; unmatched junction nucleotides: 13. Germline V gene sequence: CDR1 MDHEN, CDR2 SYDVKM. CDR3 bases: TGTGCCAGCAGTAGCCGAGGGGCAGGGGGCAGGCAGCCCCAGCATTTT. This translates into CASSSRGAGGRQPQHF.

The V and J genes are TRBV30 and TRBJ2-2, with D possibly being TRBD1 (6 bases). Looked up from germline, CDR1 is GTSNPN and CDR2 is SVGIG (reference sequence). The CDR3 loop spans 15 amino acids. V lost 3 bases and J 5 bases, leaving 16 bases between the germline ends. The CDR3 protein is CAWSRLPRGTGELFF. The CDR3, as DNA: TGTGCCTGGAGCCGACTGCCGAGGGGGACCGGGGAGCTGTTTTTT. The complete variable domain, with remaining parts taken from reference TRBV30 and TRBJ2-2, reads SQTIHQWPATLVQPVGSPLSLECTVEGTSNPNLYWYRQAAGRGLQLLFYSVGIGQISSEVPQNLSASRPQDRQFILSSKKLLLSDSGFYLCAWSRLPRGTGELFFGEGSRLTVL.

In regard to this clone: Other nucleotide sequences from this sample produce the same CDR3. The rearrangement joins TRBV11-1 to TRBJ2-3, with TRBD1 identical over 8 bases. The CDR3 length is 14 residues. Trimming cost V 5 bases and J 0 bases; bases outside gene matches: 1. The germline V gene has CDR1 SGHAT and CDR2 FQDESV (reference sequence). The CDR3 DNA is TGTGCCAGCAGCAGGGACAGGAGCACAGATACGCAGTATTTT. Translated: CASSRDRSTDTQYF.

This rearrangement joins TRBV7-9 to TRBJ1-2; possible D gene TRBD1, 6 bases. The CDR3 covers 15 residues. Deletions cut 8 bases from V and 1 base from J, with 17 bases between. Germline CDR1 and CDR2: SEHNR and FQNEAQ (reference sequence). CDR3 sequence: CASGHKGDINYGYTF. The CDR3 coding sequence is TGTGCCAGCGGCCACAAAGGGGACATTAACTATGGCTACACCTTC.